Listed here is a single T cell receptor (beta chain). This sample stems from a study of blood T cell repertoires in COVID-19. CDR1 LGHDT and CDR2 YNNKEL come from the germline V gene (reference sequence). Germline trimming cut 5 bases from V and 10 bases from J; bases unmatched to any gene: 13. The CDR3 is 16 amino acids. The protocol was immunoSEQ multiplex PCR, while the TCRdb copy is restricted to in-frame clones and leaves out a portion. The sample has about 200,000 clones, more than 75% seen once. The chain is built from TRBV3-1 (or the pseudogene TRBV3-2) and TRBJ2-1, with TRBD2 matching over 11 bases. The clonotype comes from a human donor in a cohort sampled during active COVID-19. Sequencing was carried out using peripheral blood. The CDR3 DNA is TGTGCCAGCAGCTCCCCGGGACTAGCGGTCTCGCGGGAGCAGTTCTTC. Translated: CASSSPGLAVSREQFF.